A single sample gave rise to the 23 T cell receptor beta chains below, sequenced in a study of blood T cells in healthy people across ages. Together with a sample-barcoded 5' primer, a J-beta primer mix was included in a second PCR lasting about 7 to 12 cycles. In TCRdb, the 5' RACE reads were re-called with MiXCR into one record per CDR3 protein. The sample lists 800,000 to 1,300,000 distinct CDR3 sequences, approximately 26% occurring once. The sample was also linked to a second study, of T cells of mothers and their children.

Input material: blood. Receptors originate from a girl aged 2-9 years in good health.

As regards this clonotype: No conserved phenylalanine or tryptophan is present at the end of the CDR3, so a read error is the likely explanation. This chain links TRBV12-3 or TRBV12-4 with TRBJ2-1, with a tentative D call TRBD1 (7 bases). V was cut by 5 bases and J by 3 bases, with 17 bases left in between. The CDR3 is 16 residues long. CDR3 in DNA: TGTGCCAGCAGTCTTGTCGGGGGACAGCACTACAATGAGCAGTTCTCC. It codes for CASSLVGGQHYNEQFS.

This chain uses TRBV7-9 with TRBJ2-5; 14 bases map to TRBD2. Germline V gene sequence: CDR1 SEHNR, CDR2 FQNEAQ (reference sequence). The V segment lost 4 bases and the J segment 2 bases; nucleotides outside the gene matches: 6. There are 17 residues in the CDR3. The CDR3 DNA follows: TGTGCCAGCAGCTCGCCGGGACTAGCGGGGGCTCAAGAGACCCAGTACTTC. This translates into CASSSPGLAGAQETQYF.

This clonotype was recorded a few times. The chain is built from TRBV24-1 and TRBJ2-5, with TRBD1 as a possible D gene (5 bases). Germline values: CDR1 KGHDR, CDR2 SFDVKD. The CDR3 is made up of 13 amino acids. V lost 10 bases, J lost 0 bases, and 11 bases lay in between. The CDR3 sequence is CATSTANQETQYF. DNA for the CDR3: TGTGCCACTTCGACAGCGAACCAAGAGACCCAGTACTTC.

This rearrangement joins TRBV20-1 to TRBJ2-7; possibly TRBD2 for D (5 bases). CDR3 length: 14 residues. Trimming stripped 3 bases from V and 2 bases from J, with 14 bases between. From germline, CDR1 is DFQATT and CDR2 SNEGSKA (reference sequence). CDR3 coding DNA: TGCAGTGCTAGGTGGGGAGTTGGCACCTACGAGCAGTACTTC. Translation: CSARWGVGTYEQYF.

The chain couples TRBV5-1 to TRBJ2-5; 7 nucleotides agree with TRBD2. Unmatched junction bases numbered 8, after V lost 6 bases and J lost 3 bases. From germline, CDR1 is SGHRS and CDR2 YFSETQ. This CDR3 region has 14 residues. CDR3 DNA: TGCGCCAGCACGTTAGCTAGCGGAGAAGAGACCCAGTACTTC. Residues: CASTLASGEETQYF.

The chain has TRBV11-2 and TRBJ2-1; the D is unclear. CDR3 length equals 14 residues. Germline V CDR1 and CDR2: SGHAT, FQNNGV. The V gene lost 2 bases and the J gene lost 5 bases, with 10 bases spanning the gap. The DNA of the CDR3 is TGTGCCAGCAGCTTAATTCAGGAACACAATGAGCAGTTCTTC. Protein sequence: CASSLIQEHNEQFF.

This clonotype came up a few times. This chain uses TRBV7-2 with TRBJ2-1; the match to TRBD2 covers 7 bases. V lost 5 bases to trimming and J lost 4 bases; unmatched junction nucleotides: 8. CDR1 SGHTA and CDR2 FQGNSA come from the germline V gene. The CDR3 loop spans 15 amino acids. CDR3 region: CASSRGRERYNEQFF. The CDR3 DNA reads TGTGCCAGCAGCCGAGGGCGGGAGAGGTACAATGAGCAGTTCTTC.

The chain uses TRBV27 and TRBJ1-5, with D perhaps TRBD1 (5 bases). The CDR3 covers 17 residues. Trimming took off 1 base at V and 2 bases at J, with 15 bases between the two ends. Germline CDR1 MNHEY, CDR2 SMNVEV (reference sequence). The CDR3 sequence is CASSLLGDLNGNQPQHF. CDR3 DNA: TGTGCCAGCAGTTTATTAGGGGACCTCAATGGCAATCAGCCCCAGCATTTT.

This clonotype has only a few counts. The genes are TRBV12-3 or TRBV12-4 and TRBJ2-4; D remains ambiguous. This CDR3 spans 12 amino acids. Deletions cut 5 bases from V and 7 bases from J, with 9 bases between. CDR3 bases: TGTGCCAGCAGTATGGTGGGGAACATTCAGTACTTC. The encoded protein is CASSMVGNIQYF.

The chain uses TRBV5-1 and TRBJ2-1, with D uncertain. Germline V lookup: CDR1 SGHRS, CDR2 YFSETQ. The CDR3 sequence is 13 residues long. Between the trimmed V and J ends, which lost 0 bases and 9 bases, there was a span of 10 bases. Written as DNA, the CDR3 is TGCGCCAGCAGCTTGGATGTTGGTCCTGAGCAGTTCTTC. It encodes CASSLDVGPEQFF.

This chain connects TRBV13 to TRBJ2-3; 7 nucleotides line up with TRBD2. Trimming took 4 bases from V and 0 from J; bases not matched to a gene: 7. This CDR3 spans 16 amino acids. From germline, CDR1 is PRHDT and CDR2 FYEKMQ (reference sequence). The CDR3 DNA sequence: TGTGCCAGCAGCTGGACGCCGGGAGGCAGCACAGATACGCAGTATTTT. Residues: CASSWTPGGSTDTQYF.

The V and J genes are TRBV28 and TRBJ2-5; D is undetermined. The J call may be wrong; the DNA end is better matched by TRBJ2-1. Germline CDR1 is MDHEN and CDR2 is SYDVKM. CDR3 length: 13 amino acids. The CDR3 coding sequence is TGTGCCAGCAGTTTCAGAAACTTCGATGAGCAGTTCTTC. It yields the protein CASSFRNFDEQFF.

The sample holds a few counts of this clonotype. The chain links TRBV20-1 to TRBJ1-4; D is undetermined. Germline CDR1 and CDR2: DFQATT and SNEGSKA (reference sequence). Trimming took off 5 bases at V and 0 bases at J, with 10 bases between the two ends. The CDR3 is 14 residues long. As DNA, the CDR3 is TGCAGTGCTGGCACAGCTGCAACTAATGAAAAACTGTTTTTT. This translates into CSAGTAATNEKLFF.

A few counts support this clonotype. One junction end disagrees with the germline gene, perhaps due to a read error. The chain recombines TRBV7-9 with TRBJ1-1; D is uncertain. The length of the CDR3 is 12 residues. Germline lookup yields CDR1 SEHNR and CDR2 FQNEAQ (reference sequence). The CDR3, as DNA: TGTGCTAGCAGCTTAGACCCAAGAGTGGCTTTCTTT. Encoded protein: CASSLDPRVAFF.

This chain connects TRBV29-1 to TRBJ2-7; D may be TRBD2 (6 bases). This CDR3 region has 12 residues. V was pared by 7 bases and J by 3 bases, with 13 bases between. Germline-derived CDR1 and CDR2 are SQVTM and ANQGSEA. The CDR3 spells CSAGDGNYEQYF. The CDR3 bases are TGCAGCGCGGGAGACGGTAACTACGAGCAGTACTTC.

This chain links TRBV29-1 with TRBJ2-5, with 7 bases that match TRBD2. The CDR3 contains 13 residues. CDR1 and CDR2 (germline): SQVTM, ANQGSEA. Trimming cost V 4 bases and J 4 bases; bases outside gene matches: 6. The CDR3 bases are TGCAGCGTTGGATTCGGCGGGGGAGAGACCCAGTACTTC. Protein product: CSVGFGGGETQYF.

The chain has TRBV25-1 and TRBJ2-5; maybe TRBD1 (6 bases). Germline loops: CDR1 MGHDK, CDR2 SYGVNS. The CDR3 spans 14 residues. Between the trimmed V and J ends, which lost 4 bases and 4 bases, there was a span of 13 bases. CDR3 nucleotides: TGTGCCAGCAGTGTGCTCAGGGGTGGAGAGACCCAGTACTTC. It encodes CASSVLRGGETQYF.

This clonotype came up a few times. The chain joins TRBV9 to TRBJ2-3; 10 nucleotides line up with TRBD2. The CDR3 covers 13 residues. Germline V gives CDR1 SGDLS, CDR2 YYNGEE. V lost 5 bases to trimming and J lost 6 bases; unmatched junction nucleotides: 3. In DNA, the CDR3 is TGTGCCAGCAGGGCTAGCGGGAGCGATACGCAGTATTTT. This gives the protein CASRASGSDTQYF.

CDR3 nucleotide sequence: TGTGCCAGCAGGCCCAAACTAGCGTCGCTCATGAAGACCCAGTACTTC. Its translation is CASRPKLASLMKTQYF. The V gene is TRBV28, the J gene TRBJ2-5; 7 nucleotides agree with TRBD2. V lost 6 bases to trimming and J lost 6 bases; unmatched junction nucleotides: 16. The CDR3 extends over 16 amino acids. Germline V lookup: CDR1 MDHEN, CDR2 SYDVKM. Full variable domain (missing parts from reference TRBV28 and TRBJ2-5): DVKVTQSSRYLVKRTGEKVFLECVQDMDHENMFWYRQDPGLGLRLIYFSYDVKMKEKGDIPEGYSVSREKKERFSLILESASTNQTSMYLCASRPKLASLMKTQYFGPGTRLLVL.

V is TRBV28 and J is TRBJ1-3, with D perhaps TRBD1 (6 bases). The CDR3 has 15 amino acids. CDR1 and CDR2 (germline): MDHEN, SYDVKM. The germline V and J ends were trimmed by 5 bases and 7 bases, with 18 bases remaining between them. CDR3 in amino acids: CASSPAAGAANTIYF. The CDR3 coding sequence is TGTGCCAGCAGTCCAGCAGCGGGGGCAGCGAACACCATATATTTT.

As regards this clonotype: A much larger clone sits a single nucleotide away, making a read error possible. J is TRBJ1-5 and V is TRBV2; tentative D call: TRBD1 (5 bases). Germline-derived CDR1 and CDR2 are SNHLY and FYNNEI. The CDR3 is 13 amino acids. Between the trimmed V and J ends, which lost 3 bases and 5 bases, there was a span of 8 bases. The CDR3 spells CASSDGGDQPQHF. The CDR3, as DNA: TGTGCCAGCAGTGATGGGGGGGATCAGCCCCAGCATTTT. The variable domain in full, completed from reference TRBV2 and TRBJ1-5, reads EPEVTQTPSHQVTQMGQEVILRCVPISNHLYFYWYRQILGQKVEFLVSFYNNEISEKSEIFDDQFSVERPDGSNFTLKIRSTKLEDSAMYFCASSDGGDQPQHFGDGTRLSIL.

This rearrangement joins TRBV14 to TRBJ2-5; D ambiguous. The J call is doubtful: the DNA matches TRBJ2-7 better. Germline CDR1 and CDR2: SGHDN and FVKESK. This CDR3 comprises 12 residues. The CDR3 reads CASSQVMYEQYF. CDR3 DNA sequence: TGTGCCAGCAGCCAAGTGATGTACGAGCAGTACTTC.

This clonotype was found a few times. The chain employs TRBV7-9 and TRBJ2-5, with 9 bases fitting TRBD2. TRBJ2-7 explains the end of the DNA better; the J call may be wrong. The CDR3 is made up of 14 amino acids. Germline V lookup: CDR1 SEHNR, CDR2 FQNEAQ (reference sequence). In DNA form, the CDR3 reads TGTGCCAGCAGCGTAGGACTAGCGTACTACGAGCAGTACTTC. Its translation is CASSVGLAYYEQYF.